This T cell receptor beta chain comes out of a study of blood T cells in healthy people across ages. A sample-barcoded 5' primer and a J-beta primer mix were used in a second PCR of roughly 6 to 11 cycles. TCRdb processed the 5' RACE reads anew with MiXCR; each CDR3 protein has one entry. The table lists 800,000 to 950,000 distinct CDR3 sequences, about 44% of them singletons. The CDR3 spans 14 residues. Trimming took off 1 base at V and 2 bases at J, with 9 bases between the two ends. The TCR originated in a man aged 25 to 40 in good health. V and J are TRBV12-3 or TRBV12-4 and TRBJ2-7; D assignment may be TRBD1 or TRBD2 (6 bases each). The sequenced sample consisted of blood. This chain's CDR3 is CASSLDREAYEQYF. The CDR3 region has the DNA TGTGCCAGCAGTTTAGACAGGGAGGCCTACGAGCAGTACTTC.